This T cell receptor (beta chain) was retrieved from a study of STAT3 mutations in large granular lymphocyte leukemia. Study background: 40% of treated T-LGLL patients showed hematologic response to immunosuppression. Broader study findings: At least one immunodominant TCR beta clonotype appeared in every T-cell large granular lymphocyte leukemia patient.

CDR3 size: 14 residues. V was pared by 5 bases and J by 5 bases, with 15 bases between. CDR1 LNHDA and CDR2 SQIVND come from the germline V gene (reference sequence). Of note for this clone: The antigen is undetermined.

Sequenced by immunoSEQ multiplex PCR; TCRdb stores in-frame clones only, minus some. The sample carries fewer than 20,000 clones, almost 85% recorded once. The sequence came from a man aged 45-65 years with T-cell large granular lymphocyte leukemia. Some clones in this sample may be carry-over from other donors' samples. This rearrangement joins TRBV19 to TRBJ1-1; possible D gene TRBD1, 5 bases. The sample was peripheral blood mononuclear cells. CDR3 amino acids: CASSAGIRRTEAFF. CDR3 DNA sequence: TGTGCCAGTAGTGCAGGGATACGCCGGACTGAAGCTTTCTTT.